Presented here are 8 T cell receptor beta chains from one specimen sequenced in a study of control samples from healthy donors and cancer patients. Produced via immunoSEQ multiplex PCR; TCRdb's table is partial and in-frame only. The table shows tens of thousands of clones, with more than 65% occurring only once. Sequencing used formalin-fixed, paraffin-embedded tissue. Every receptor here comes from a male donor with melanoma.

This chain uses TRBV4-2 with TRBJ2-6; possible D gene TRBD2, 6 bases. The CDR3 totals 19 residues. Germline V gene data show CDR1 as LGHNA and CDR2 as YNFKEQ. Trimming left V 2 bases short and J 0 bases short, with 17 bases between. This CDR3 is CASSQFRQGLPSGANVLTF. The CDR3 nucleotides read TGTGCCAGCAGCCAATTTCGCCAGGGACTTCCCTCTGGGGCCAACGTCCTGACTTTC.

This clone came up a few times. The chain combines TRBV3-1 (or the pseudogene TRBV3-2) with TRBJ2-7; D tentatively fits TRBD1 or TRBD2 (6 bases each). V lost 0 bases and J 2 bases, leaving 14 bases between the germline ends. Per the germline V gene, CDR1 is LGHDT and CDR2 is YNNKEL (reference sequence). The CDR3 totals 16 residues. The CDR3 loop reads CASSQEGGGWTYEQYF. The CDR3 region has the DNA TGTGCCAGCAGCCAAGAAGGAGGGGGATGGACCTACGAGCAGTACTTC.

This clone occurred a few times. J is TRBJ1-2 and V is TRBV2; the D is unclear. Deletions cut 10 bases from V and 8 bases from J, with 14 bases between. Germline loops: CDR1 SNHLY, CDR2 FYNNEI. The CDR3 is made up of 11 amino acids. The CDR3 protein is CATDGRWGYTF. As DNA, the CDR3 is TGTGCCACCGACGGGAGGTGGGGCTACACCTTC.

The table lists this clone with a few counts. The chain is built from TRBV27 and TRBJ1-5, with D perhaps matching TRBD1 (5 bases). In germline, CDR1 is MNHEY, CDR2 SMNVEV (reference sequence). This CDR3 has 15 residues. V gave up 2 bases and J gave up 5 bases, with 13 bases separating them. The CDR3 region is CASSLGGRAYQPQHF. The CDR3 DNA reads TGTGCCAGCAGTTTAGGGGGACGGGCTTATCAGCCCCAGCATTTT.

This clone was counted a few times. The CDR3 nucleotides are TGTGCCAGCAGCAGGTCGGGGAACACCGGGGAGCTGTTTTTT. Amino acids: CASSRSGNTGELFF. This chain connects TRBV27 to TRBJ2-2; the D is unclear. V lost 6 bases and J lost 1, with 9 bases in between. The CDR3 extends over 14 amino acids. The germline V gene has CDR1 MNHEY and CDR2 SMNVEV (reference sequence).

This rearrangement joins TRBV2 to TRBJ2-5; D possibly uses TRBD1 or TRBD2 (5 bases each). The CDR3 runs 11 residues. Trimming left V 5 bases short and J 13 bases short, with 14 bases between. Germline CDR1 and CDR2: SNHLY and FYNNEI. The DNA of the CDR3 is TGTGCCAGCAGTTTCGGGGACGGAGGGTACTTC. Its protein product is CASSFGDGGYF.

The chain uses TRBV24-1 and TRBJ2-2, with 8 bases lining up with TRBD1. Germline V lookup: CDR1 KGHDR, CDR2 SFDVKD. The CDR3 has 16 residues. The V segment lost 2 bases and the J segment 6 bases; nucleotides outside the gene matches: 7. The CDR3 DNA is TGTGCCACCAGTGATTCCGGGACAGGTCCCTCCGGGGAGCTGTTTTTT. It encodes CATSDSGTGPSGELFF.

The genes are TRBV5-1 and TRBJ2-1; D uncertain. V lost 0 bases and J lost 4, with 8 bases in between. Germline CDR1 SGHRS, CDR2 YFSETQ. CDR3 length: 14 amino acids. The CDR3 is CASSLEFSYNEQFF. The CDR3 region has the DNA TGCGCCAGCAGCTTGGAGTTCTCTTACAATGAGCAGTTCTTC.